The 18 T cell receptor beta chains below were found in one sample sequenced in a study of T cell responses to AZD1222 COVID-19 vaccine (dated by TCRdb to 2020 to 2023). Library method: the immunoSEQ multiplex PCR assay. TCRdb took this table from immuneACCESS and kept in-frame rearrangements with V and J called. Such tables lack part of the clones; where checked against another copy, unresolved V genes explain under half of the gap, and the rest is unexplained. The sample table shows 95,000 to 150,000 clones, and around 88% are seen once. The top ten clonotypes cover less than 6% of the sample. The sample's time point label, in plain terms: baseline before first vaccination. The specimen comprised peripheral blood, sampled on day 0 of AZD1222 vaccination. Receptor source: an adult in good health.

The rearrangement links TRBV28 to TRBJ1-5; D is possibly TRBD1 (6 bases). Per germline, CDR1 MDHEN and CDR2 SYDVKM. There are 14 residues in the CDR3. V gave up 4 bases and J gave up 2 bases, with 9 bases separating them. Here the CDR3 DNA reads TGTGCCAGCAGTTCCCCAGGGGGCAATCAGCCCCAGCATTTT. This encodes CASSSPGGNQPQHF. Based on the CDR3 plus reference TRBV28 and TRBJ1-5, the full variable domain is DVKVTQSSRYLVKRTGEKVFLECVQDMDHENMFWYRQDPGLGLRLIYFSYDVKMKEKGDIPEGYSVSREKKERFSLILESASTNQTSMYLCASSSPGGNQPQHFGDGTRLSIL.

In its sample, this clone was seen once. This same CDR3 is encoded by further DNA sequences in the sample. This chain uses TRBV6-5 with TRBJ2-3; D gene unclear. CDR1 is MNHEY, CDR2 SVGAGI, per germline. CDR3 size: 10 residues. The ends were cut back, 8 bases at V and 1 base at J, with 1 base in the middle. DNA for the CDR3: TGTGCCAGCGGCACAGATACGCAGTATTTT. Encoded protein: CASGTDTQYF.

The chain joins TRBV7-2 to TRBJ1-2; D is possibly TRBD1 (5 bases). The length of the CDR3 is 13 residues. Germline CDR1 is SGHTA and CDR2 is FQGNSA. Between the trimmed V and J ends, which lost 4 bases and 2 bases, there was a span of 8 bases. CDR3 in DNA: TGTGCCAGCAGCTCTCGGGGGAACTATGGCTACACCTTC. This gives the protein CASSSRGNYGYTF. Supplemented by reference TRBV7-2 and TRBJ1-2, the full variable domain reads GAGVSQSPSNKVTEKGKDVELRCDPISGHTALYWYRQSLGQGLEFLIYFQGNSAPDKSGLPSDRFSAERTGGSVSTLTIQRTQQEDSAVYLCASSSRGNYGYTFGSGTRLTVV.

For the CDR3, the DNA is TGTGCCAGCAGTGAATTGCAGGACCAGCCCCAGCATTTT. Translated: CASSELQDQPQHF. The chain links TRBV2 to TRBJ1-5; no clear D. Germline CDR1 SNHLY, CDR2 FYNNEI. The CDR3 spans 13 residues. V dropped 2 bases and J dropped 7 bases, with 9 bases sitting between them.

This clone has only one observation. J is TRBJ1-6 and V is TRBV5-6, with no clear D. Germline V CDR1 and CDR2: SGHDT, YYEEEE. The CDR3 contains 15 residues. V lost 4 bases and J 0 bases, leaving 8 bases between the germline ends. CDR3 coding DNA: TGTGCCAGCAGCGGAGAACGCTCCTATAATTCACCCCTCCACTTT. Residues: CASSGERSYNSPLHF.

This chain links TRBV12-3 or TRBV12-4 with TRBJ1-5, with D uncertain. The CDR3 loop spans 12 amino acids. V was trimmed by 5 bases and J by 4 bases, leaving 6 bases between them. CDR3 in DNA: TGTGCCAGCAGTACGCAGAATCAGCCCCAGCATTTT. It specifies CASSTQNQPQHF.

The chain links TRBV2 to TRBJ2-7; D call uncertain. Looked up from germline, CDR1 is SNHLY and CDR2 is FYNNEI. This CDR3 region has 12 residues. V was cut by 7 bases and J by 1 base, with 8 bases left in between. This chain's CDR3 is CASTGDSYEQYF. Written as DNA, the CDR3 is TGTGCCAGCACGGGCGATTCCTACGAGCAGTACTTC. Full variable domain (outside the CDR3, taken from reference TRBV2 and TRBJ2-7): EPEVTQTPSHQVTQMGQEVILRCVPISNHLYFYWYRQILGQKVEFLVSFYNNEISEKSEIFDDQFSVERPDGSNFTLKIRSTKLEDSAMYFCASTGDSYEQYFGPGTRLTVT.

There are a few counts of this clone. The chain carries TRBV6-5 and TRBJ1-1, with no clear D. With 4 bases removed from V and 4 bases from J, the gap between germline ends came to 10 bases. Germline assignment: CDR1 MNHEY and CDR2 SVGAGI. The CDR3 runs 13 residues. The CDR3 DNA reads TGTGCCAGCAGTTCCCCCAGCCGCACTGAAGCTTTCTTT. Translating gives CASSSPSRTEAFF.

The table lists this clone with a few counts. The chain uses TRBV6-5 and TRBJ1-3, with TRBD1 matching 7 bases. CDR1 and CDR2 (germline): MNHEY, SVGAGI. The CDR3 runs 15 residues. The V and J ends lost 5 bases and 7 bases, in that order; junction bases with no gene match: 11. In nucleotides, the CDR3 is TGTGCCAGCAGTATTACACAGGGGCTGTGGAACACCATATATTTT. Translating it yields CASSITQGLWNTIYF.

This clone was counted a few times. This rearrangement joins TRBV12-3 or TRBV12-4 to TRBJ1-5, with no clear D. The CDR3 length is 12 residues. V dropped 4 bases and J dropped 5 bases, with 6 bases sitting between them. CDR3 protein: CASSSVYQPQHF. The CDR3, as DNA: TGTGCCAGCAGTTCAGTATATCAGCCCCAGCATTTT.

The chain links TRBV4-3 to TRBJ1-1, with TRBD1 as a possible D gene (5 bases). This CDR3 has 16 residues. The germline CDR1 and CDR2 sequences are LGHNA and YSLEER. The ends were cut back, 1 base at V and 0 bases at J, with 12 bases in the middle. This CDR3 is CASSQGWGELNTEAFF. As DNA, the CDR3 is TGCGCCAGCAGCCAAGGCTGGGGGGAGCTGAACACTGAAGCTTTCTTT.

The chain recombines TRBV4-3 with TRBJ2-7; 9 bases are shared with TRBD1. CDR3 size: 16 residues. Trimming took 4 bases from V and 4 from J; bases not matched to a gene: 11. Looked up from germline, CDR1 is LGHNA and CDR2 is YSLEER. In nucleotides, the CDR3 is TGCGCCAGCAGCCGAGAGACCGGGACAGGGCTATACGAGCAGTACTTC. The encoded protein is CASSRETGTGLYEQYF.

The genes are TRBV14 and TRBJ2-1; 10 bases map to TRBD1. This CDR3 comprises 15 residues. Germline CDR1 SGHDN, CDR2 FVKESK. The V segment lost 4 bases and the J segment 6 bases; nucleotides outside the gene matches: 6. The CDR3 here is CASSPAGQGVNEQFF. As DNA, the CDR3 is TGTGCCAGCAGCCCTGCCGGACAGGGGGTCAATGAGCAGTTCTTC.

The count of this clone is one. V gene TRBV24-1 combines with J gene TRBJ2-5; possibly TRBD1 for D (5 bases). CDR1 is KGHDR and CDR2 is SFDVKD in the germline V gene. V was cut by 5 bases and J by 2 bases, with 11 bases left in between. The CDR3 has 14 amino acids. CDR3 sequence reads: CATSGRAPQETQYF. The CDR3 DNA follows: TGTGCCACCAGTGGCAGGGCGCCTCAAGAGACCCAGTACTTC.

CDR3 residues: CASSQDRLAGSDEQFF. The DNA for the CDR3 is TGCGCCAGCAGCCAAGATCGACTAGCGGGGAGCGATGAGCAGTTCTTC. The chain recombines TRBV4-3 with TRBJ2-1; 11 bases line up with TRBD2. This CDR3 is 16 amino acids long. Looked up from germline, CDR1 is LGHNA and CDR2 is YSLEER. The ends lost 0 bases at V and 8 bases at J; junction bases unmatched: 6.

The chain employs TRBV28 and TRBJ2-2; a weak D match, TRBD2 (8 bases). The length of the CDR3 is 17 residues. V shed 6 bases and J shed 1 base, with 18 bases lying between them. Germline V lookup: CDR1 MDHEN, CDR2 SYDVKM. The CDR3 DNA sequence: TGTGCCAGCAGCCCTGGTAGCGGGACAGAGAACACCGGGGAGCTGTTTTTT. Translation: CASSPGSGTENTGELFF.

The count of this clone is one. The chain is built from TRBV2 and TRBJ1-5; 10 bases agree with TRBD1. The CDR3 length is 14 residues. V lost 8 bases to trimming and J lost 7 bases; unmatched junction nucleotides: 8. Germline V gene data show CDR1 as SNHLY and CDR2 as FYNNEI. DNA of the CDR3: TGTGCCAGCGGATCTGGGACAGGGGAACAGCCCCAGCATTTT. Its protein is CASGSGTGEQPQHF.

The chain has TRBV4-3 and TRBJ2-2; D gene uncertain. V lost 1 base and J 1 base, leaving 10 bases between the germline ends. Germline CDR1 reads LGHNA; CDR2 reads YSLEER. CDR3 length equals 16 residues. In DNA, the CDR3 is TGCGCCAGCAGCCAAGCACCTGGGCAGAACACCGGGGAGCTGTTTTTT. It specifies CASSQAPGQNTGELFF.